One and the same sample provided the 10 T cell receptor beta chains below, sequenced in a study of cytomegalovirus exposure and HLA in healthy donors (dated by TCRdb to about 2017). The library relied on the immunoSEQ multiplex PCR assay. For the multiplex PCR, a mixture combining 60 forward primers for TCR Vbeta segments and 13 reverse primers for TCR Jbeta segments was used. The table was pulled from immuneACCESS by TCRdb, which kept in-frame rearrangements only. Such tables lose some clones; where checked, under half of the loss comes from unresolved V genes, and the rest has no known cause. The sample table lists 140,000 to 150,000 clones, 65% to 80% of them with a count of one. The top ten clonotypes cover around 7% of the sample. Sequenced: PBMCs. These receptor sequences come from a man aged 25-45 years in good health and CMV-seronegative.

The sample holds a few counts of this clone. This chain joins TRBV2 and TRBJ2-3; D may be TRBD1 (6 bases). Germline-derived CDR1 and CDR2 are SNHLY and FYNNEI. This CDR3 spans 15 amino acids. V gave up 5 bases and J gave up 2 bases, with 14 bases separating them. CDR3 DNA: TGTGCCAGCAGTAGTAACACAGGGACCACAGATACGCAGTATTTT. This encodes CASSSNTGTTDTQYF.

CDR3 amino acids: CASSPLSSVNTEAFF. CDR3 coding DNA: TGTGCCAGCTCACCACTCAGTTCAGTGAACACTGAAGCTTTCTTT. The chain has TRBV18 and TRBJ1-1, with D hard to call. Germline V gene data show CDR1 as KGHSH and CDR2 as LQKENI. Trimming left V 1 base short and J 0 bases short, with 9 bases between. The CDR3 length is 15 residues. Drawing the rest from reference TRBV18 and TRBJ1-1, the complete variable domain is NAGVMQNPRHLVRRRGQEARLRCSPMKGHSHVYWYRQLPEEGLKFMVYLQKENIIDESGMPKERFSAEFPKEGPSILRIQQVVRGDSAAYFCASSPLSSVNTEAFFGQGTRLTVV.

The V and J genes are TRBV11-2 and TRBJ2-1; perhaps TRBD1 as D (6 bases). This CDR3 contains 13 residues. V lost 3 bases to trimming and J lost 12 bases, with 15 bases between them. Germline loops: CDR1 SGHAT, CDR2 FQNNGV. The CDR3 nucleotides are TGTGCCAGCAGCTTTCGGACAGACACGGCGCAGTTCTTC. This codes for CASSFRTDTAQFF.

The gene calls are TRBV29-1 and TRBJ2-5; 7 bases map to TRBD1. The DNA end lines up better with TRBJ2-7; the J call may be wrong. The germline V gene has CDR1 SQVTM and CDR2 ANQGSEA. The CDR3 is 12 residues long. The CDR3 region is CSVLTGSYEQYF. CDR3 in DNA: TGCAGCGTTCTGACAGGGTCTTACGAGCAGTACTTC.

V gene TRBV27 combines with J gene TRBJ2-7; TRBD1 agrees at 8 bases. V was clipped by 4 bases and J by 3 bases; unmatched bases: 5. In germline, CDR1 is MNHEY, CDR2 SMNVEV (reference sequence). CDR3 length equals 14 residues. CDR3: CASSSDRVVYEQYF. CDR3 bases: TGTGCCAGCAGTTCGGACAGGGTTGTCTACGAGCAGTACTTC.

This clone was found once. J is TRBJ2-5 and V is TRBV5-6, with D possibly matching TRBD2 (7 bases). Per germline, CDR1 SGHDT and CDR2 YYEEEE. The V gene lost 6 bases and the J gene lost 4 bases, with 19 bases spanning the gap. There are 15 residues in the CDR3. For the CDR3, the DNA is TGTGCCAGCACTTTGCGAGGGGGGGCCGGAGAGACCCAGTACTTC. Translated, it gives CASTLRGGAGETQYF.

The chain employs TRBV4-1 and TRBJ2-3, with 13 positions matching TRBD2. Germline V CDR1 and CDR2: MGHRA, YSYEKL. The CDR3 extends over 17 amino acids. V shed 4 bases and J 4 bases; nucleotides not matched to a gene: 8. The DNA of the CDR3 is TGCGCCAGCAGCCGGAAGGGGACTAGCGGGGAAGCAGATACGCAGTATTTT. Its protein product is CASSRKGTSGEADTQYF.

The genes are TRBV5-5 and TRBJ2-7, with TRBD1 matching over 7 bases. There are 14 residues in the CDR3. After removal of 4 bases from V and 4 bases from J, the junction contained 8 bases not matched to a gene. Germline CDR1 and CDR2: SGHKS and YYEKEE (reference sequence). As DNA, the CDR3 is TGTGCCAGCAGCATTGGGACAGAACAGTACGAGCAGTACTTC. Translation gives CASSIGTEQYEQYF. The entire variable domain, with the rest obtained from reference TRBV5-5 and TRBJ2-7, is as follows: DAGVTQSPTHLIKTRGQQVTLRCSPISGHKSVSWYQQVLGQGPQFIFQYYEKEERGRGNFPDRFSARQFPNYSSELNVNALLLGDSALYLCASSIGTEQYEQYFGPGTRLTVT.

This chain joins TRBV19 and TRBJ1-5; D is unclear. Deletions cut 8 bases from V and 0 bases from J, with 11 bases between. This CDR3 has 14 amino acids. Germline assignment: CDR1 LNHDA and CDR2 SQIVND (reference sequence). The CDR3 region has the DNA TGTGCCAGTCAAACAGTCAATAGCAATCAGCCCCAGCATTTT. This encodes CASQTVNSNQPQHF.

This clone was counted a few times. The chain recombines TRBV2 with TRBJ2-3; TRBD2 matches 7 bases. The J segment lost 2 bases and the V segment lost 4 bases, leaving 6 bases of the junction unmatched. Germline CDR1 reads SNHLY; CDR2 reads FYNNEI. CDR3 length equals 15 residues. CDR3 nucleotide sequence: TGTGCCAGCAGTGGTAGGAGCGGGACCACAGATACGCAGTATTTT. It encodes CASSGRSGTTDTQYF.